This TCR beta chain was sequenced during a study of identical twins. V shed 7 bases and J shed 1 base, with 11 bases lying between them. The length of the CDR3 is 13 residues. CDR1 and CDR2 (germline): WSHSY, SAAADI. TCRdb used MiXCR to reprocess the 5' RACE reads, holding one entry per CDR3 protein. Among fewer than 800,000 distinct CDR3 sequences, roughly 7.1% were seen once, and the ten largest hold around 1.6%. Notes on the study in general: Donors were not followed over many years; analysis was cross-sectional. Fewer insertions were carried by abundant cord blood beta clonotypes, but none was seen in memory repertoires.

At least ten counts were recorded for this clonotype. What it recognizes is unknown. The same sample was also studied in work on yellow fever vaccine responses in identical twins.

The clonotype originates from a woman aged 18-29 years in good health. The sequencing sample was made of PBMCs. V usage is TRBV10-2 and J usage is TRBJ2-7; D is undetermined. CDR3 sequence reads: CASNGFRSYEQYF. The CDR3 nucleotides read TGCGCCAGCAACGGGTTCCGTTCCTACGAGCAGTACTTC.